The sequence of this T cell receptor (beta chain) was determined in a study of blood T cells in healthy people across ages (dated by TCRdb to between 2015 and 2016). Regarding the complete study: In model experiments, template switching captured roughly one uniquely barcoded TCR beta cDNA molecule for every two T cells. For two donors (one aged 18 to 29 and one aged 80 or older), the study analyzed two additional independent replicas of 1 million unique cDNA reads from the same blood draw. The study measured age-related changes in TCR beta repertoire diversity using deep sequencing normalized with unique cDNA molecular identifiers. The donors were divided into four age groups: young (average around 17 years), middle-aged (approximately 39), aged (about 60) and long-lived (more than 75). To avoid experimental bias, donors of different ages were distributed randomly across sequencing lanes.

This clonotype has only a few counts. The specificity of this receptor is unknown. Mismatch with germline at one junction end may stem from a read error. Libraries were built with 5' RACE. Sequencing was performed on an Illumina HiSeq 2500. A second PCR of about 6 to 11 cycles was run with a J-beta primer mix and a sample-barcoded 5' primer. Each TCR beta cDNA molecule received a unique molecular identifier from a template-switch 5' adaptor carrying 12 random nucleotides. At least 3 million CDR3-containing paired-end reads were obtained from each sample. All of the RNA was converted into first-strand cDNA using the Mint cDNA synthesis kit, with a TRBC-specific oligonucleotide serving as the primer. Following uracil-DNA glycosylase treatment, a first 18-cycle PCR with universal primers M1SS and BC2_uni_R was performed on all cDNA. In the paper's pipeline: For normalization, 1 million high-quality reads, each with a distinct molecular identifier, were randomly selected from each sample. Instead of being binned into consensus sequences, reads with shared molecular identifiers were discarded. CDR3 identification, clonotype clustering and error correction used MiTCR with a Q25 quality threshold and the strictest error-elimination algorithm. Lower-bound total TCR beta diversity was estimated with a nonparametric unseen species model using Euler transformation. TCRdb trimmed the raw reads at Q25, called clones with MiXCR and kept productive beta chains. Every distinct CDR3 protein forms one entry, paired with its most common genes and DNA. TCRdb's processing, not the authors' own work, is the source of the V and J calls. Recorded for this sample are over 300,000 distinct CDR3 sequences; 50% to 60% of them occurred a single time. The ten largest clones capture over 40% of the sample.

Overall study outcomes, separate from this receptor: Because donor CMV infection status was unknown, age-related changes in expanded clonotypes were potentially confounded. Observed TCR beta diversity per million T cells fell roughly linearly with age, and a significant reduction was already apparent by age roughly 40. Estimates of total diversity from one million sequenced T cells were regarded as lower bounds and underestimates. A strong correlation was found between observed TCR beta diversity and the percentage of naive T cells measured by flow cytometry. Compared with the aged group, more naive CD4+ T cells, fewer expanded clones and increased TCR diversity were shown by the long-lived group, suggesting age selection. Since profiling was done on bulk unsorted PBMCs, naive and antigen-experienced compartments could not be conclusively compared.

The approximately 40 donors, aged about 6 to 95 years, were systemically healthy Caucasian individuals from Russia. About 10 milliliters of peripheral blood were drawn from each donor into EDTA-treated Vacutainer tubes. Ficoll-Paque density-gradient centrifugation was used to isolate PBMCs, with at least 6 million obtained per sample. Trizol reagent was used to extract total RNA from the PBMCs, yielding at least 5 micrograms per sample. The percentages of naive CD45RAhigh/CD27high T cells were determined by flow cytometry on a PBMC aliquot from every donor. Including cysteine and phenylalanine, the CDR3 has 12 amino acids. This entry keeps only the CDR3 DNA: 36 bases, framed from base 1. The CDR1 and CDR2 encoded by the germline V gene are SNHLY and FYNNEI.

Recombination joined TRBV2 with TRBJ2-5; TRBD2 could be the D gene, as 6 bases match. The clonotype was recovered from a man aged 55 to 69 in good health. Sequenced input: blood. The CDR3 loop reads CAGGTFQESQYF. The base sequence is TGTGCCGGAGGGACTTTCCAAGAGTCCCAGTACTTC.